This T cell receptor beta chain was identified in a study of cytomegalovirus exposure and HLA in healthy donors. Broader study findings: Reports indicated that the classifier achieved high specificity and sensitivity in diagnosing cytomegalovirus status.

The PCR was carried out with 60 Vbeta primers and 13 Jbeta primers. Only in-frame clones appear in the TCRdb table, and some are missing; sequencing was by immunoSEQ multiplex PCR. The sample includes around 150,000 clones, around 63% of them seen just once. Germline-derived CDR1 and CDR2 are SGHRS and YFSETQ. The CDR3 consists of 16 residues. Trimming left V 3 bases short and J 0 bases short, with 13 bases between. As to this clone: As yet, its antigen is unknown.

The sequence derives from a woman aged 18-29 years in good health and CMV-seropositive. Source material: PBMCs. The chain employs TRBV5-1 and TRBJ1-3, with unresolved D. The CDR3 here is CASSSGLTLSGNTIYF. For the CDR3, the DNA is TGCGCCAGCAGCTCGGGTCTAACTCTCTCTGGAAACACCATATATTTT.